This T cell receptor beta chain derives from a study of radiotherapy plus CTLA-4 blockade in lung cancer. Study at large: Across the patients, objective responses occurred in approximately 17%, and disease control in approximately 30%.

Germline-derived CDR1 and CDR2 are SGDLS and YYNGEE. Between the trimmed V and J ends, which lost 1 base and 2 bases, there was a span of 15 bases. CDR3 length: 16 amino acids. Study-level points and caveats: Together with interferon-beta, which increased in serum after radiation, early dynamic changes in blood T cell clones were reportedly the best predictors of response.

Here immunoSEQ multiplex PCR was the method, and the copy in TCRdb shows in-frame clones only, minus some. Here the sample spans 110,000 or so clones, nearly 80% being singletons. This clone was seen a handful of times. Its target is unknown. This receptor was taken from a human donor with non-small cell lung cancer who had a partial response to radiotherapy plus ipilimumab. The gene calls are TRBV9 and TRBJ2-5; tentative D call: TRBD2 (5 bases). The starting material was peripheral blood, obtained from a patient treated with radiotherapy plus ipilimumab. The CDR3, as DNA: TGTGCCAGCAGCGTAAAAGGGAGCTGGGCGCAAGAGACCCAGTACTTC. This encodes CASSVKGSWAQETQYF.